The clone carrying this T cell receptor (beta chain) was detected only a few times. The sample originates from a study of blood T cell repertoires in COVID-19. Study-wide background: Samples representing acute and convalescent COVID-19 were sourced from the United States, Italy and Spain. Nucleic acid was either cDNA or gDNA, and it came from T cells, B-cell-depleted T cells, or PBMCs.

Authors' analysis steps: Amplifying reference gene primers gave estimates of nucleated cell counts. Here immunoSEQ multiplex PCR was the method, and the copy in TCRdb shows in-frame clones only, minus some. The DNA was the basis for D and trimming; V, J and clone size are from that table. The table lists more than 200,000 clones, less than 90% of them singletons. The Seattle patients, enrolled during active infection, were followed longitudinally. The sample comprised peripheral blood. The clonotype was recovered from a woman aged 80 or older with COVID-19, enrolled during active disease.

CDR3 in DNA: TGTGCCACCAGCAGAGACGGGTTCGACAATGAGCAGTTCTTC. It is translated as CATSRDGFDNEQFF. The chain carries TRBV15 and TRBJ2-1; D ambiguous. Per the germline V gene, CDR1 is LNHNV and CDR2 is YYDKDF (reference sequence). This CDR3 spans 14 amino acids. V shed 0 bases and J shed 5 bases, with 8 bases lying between them.